Shown below are 12 T cell receptor beta chains from a single sample sequenced in a study of T-cell memory formation after mild COVID-19. One entry per CDR3 protein results from TCRdb running MiXCR on the 5' RACE reads. The sample has approximately 410,000 distinct CDR3 sequences; less than 25% are singletons. The sample taken for sequencing was PBMCs or a T cell subset sorted from them (not recorded which). The source of these receptors is an adult woman who had mild COVID-19 (a few samples of this study predate the infection). Cell type and time point are not known.

The rearrangement joins TRBV5-5 to TRBJ2-1; 9 bases align to TRBD1. From germline, CDR1 is SGHKS and CDR2 YYEKEE (reference sequence). The CDR3 extends over 16 amino acids. With V trimmed by 0 bases and J by 8 bases, 9 bases remained unmatched. The chain's CDR3 is CASSLDRGLGTDEQFF. The CDR3 region has the DNA TGTGCCAGCAGCTTGGACAGGGGGCTCGGAACCGATGAGCAGTTCTTC.

The table lists this clonotype with a few counts. The CDR3, as DNA: TGTGCCAGCAGCGAACCGACGGGGACACCGAACACCGGGGAGCTGTTTTTT. This encodes CASSEPTGTPNTGELFF. The chain is built from TRBV9 and TRBJ2-2, with a weak D call TRBD1 (6 bases). CDR1 is SGDLS, CDR2 YYNGEE, per germline. V lost 3 bases to trimming and J lost 0 bases, with 15 bases between them. CDR3 size: 17 residues.

This sequence joins TRBV7-3 and TRBJ2-3; D may be TRBD2 (5 bases). The CDR3 runs 14 residues. V was trimmed by 1 base and J by 4 bases, leaving 9 bases between them. Germline assignment: CDR1 SGHTA and CDR2 FQGTGA. For the CDR3, the DNA is TGTGCCAGCAGCTTAAAGGCGAGGGCAGATACGCAGTATTTT. Amino acids: CASSLKARADTQYF.

In its sample, this clonotype was seen a few times. CDR3 in amino acids: CASRSPGQGVLRCLAKNIQYF. DNA for the CDR3: TGTGCCAGCAGATCACCGGGACAGGGGGTATTAAGATGCTTAGCCAAAAACATTCAGTACTTC. V gene TRBV6-5 combines with J gene TRBJ2-4, with 11 bases identical to TRBD1. CDR1 is MNHEY, CDR2 SVGAGI, per germline. This CDR3 region has 21 residues. V shed 6 bases and J 0 bases; nucleotides not matched to a gene: 19.

This chain connects TRBV9 to TRBJ1-1; D unclear. The CDR3 runs 16 residues. Trimming shortened V by 0 bases and J by 0 bases, and 12 bases separated the two germline ends. Germline V CDR1 and CDR2: SGDLS, YYNGEE. Here the CDR3 reads CASSVEPRGVNTEAFF. CDR3 bases: TGTGCCAGCAGCGTAGAGCCCCGCGGAGTGAACACTGAAGCTTTCTTT. Using reference TRBV9 and TRBJ1-1 for the parts outside the CDR3, the full variable domain is DSGVTQTPKHLITATGQRVTLRCSPRSGDLSVYWYQQSLDQGLQFLIQYYNGEERAKGNILERFSAQQFPDLHSELNLSSLELGDSALYFCASSVEPRGVNTEAFFGQGTRLTVV.

This chain joins TRBV4-3 and TRBJ2-3; TRBD2 matches at 8 bases. This CDR3 comprises 19 residues. Germline CDR1 is LGHNA and CDR2 is YSLEER. The ends lost 1 base at V and 7 bases at J; junction bases unmatched: 19. The CDR3 loop is CASSQGKIKSGSLDYTQYF. The CDR3 DNA is TGCGCCAGCAGCCAAGGCAAGATAAAAAGCGGGAGCCTTGATTATACGCAGTATTTT.

This clonotype was recorded a few times. The rearrangement uses TRBV7-8 and TRBJ1-2; 8 bases line up with TRBD1. V was clipped by 4 bases and J by 4 bases; unmatched bases: 5. Per germline, CDR1 SGHVS and CDR2 FQNEAQ. The CDR3 is made up of 14 amino acids. The DNA of the CDR3 is TGTGCCAGCAGCTCACGGGGACAGGTCTATGGCTACACCTTC. Translating it yields CASSSRGQVYGYTF. Filled out from reference TRBV7-8 and TRBJ1-2, the complete variable domain reads GAGVSQSPRYKVAKRGQDVALRCDPISGHVSLFWYQQALGQGPEFLTYFQNEAQLDKSGLPSDRFFAERPEGSVSTLKIQRTQQEDSAVYLCASSSRGQVYGYTFGSGTRLTVV.

The V and J genes are TRBV20-1 and TRBJ2-7; no clear D gene. This CDR3 contains 12 residues. The V gene lost 5 bases and the J gene lost 3 bases, with 11 bases spanning the gap. CDR1 DFQATT and CDR2 SNEGSKA come from the germline V gene (reference sequence). The CDR3 is CSAVAELYEQYF. Written as DNA, the CDR3 is TGCAGTGCTGTCGCCGAGCTCTACGAGCAGTACTTC.

The genes are TRBV12-3 or TRBV12-4 and TRBJ2-7, with 7 bases fitting TRBD2. This CDR3 region has 15 residues. Germline trimming cut 2 bases from V and 0 bases from J; bases unmatched to any gene: 4. CDR3 protein: CASSLKRGPSYEQYF. Written as DNA, the CDR3 is TGTGCCAGCAGTTTAAAGCGGGGCCCCTCCTACGAGCAGTACTTC.

This clonotype was detected a few times. The gene calls are TRBV29-1 and TRBJ2-5; 10 positions agree with TRBD2. Per germline, CDR1 SQVTM and CDR2 ANQGSEA. The CDR3 is made up of 13 amino acids. The J segment lost 4 bases and the V segment lost 3 bases, leaving 2 bases of the junction unmatched. CDR3 sequence reads: CSVDVAGGETQYF. As DNA, the CDR3 is TGCAGCGTTGATGTAGCGGGAGGAGAGACCCAGTACTTC.

V and J are TRBV5-6 and TRBJ2-7, with D maybe TRBD2 (6 bases). The CDR3 covers 14 residues. Per germline, CDR1 SGHDT and CDR2 YYEEEE. Trimming cost V 5 bases and J 3 bases, with 15 bases left between them. This chain's CDR3 is CASSWRAPSYEQYF. CDR3 nucleotide sequence: TGTGCCAGCAGTTGGAGGGCCCCCAGCTACGAGCAGTACTTC.

The rearrangement links TRBV27 to TRBJ2-5; D may be TRBD2 (6 bases). This CDR3 contains 15 residues. Per the germline V gene, CDR1 is MNHEY and CDR2 is SMNVEV (reference sequence). The V end lost 3 bases, the J end lost 5 bases, and 16 bases lay between the germline ends. This CDR3 is CASSLDAGSRETQYF. The CDR3 DNA reads TGTGCCAGCAGTTTGGATGCGGGGTCCCGGGAGACCCAGTACTTC.